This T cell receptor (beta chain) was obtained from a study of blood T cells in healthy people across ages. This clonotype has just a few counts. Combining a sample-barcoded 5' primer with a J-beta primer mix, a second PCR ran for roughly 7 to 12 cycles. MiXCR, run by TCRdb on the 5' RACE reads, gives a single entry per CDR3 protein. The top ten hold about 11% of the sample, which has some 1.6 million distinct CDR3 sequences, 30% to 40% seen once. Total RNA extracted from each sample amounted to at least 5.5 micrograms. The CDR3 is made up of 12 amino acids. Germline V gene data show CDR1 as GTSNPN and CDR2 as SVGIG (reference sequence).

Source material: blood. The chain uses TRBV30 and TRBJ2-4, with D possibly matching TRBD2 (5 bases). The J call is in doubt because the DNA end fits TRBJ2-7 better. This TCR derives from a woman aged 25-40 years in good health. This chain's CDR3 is CAWSVAGDEQYF. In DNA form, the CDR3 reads TGTGCCTGGAGTGTTGCCGGGGACGAGCAGTACTTC.